Listed here are 16 T cell receptor beta chains from one sample, sequenced in a study of vaccination and CD4 T cells after COVID-19. The treatment denotes: roughly 11-day PBMC culture with coronavirus spike peptide pools or control peptides (ViraFEST assay). These receptors' antigens are unknown. The Oncomine TCR Beta short-read assay sequenced DNA from cultured CD4+ T cells. TCRdb reprocessed the PCR reads with MiXCR, giving one entry per CDR3 protein. The data contain fewer than 15,000 distinct CDR3 sequences, approximately 53% of them singletons. What was sequenced was CD4+ T cells from blood, cultured in vitro. The receptor source for this set is a human donor who had recovered from COVID-19.

The chain is built from TRBV4-1 and TRBJ1-5; D gene uncertain. The CDR3 extends over 14 amino acids. Germline lookup yields CDR1 MGHRA and CDR2 YSYEKL. V was shortened by 3 bases and J by 0 bases, with 6 bases between the two germline ends. The CDR3 DNA sequence: TGCGCCAGCAGCCAGGAATATAGCAATCAGCCCCAGCATTTT. It specifies CASSQEYSNQPQHF.

This clonotype has only a few counts. The chain is built from TRBV6-1 and TRBJ1-1; D is uncertain. The CDR3 runs to 13 residues. Deletions cut 5 bases from V and 1 base from J, with 8 bases between. Per germline, CDR1 MNHNS and CDR2 SASEGT. The CDR3 region is CASSTTGNTEAFF. The CDR3 DNA is TGTGCCAGCAGTACGACGGGGAACACTGAAGCTTTCTTT.

The chain is built from TRBV30 and TRBJ2-7, with D possibly matching TRBD2 (6 bases). Trimming shortened V by 5 bases and J by 2 bases, and 16 bases separated the two germline ends. This CDR3 contains 14 residues. The germline V gene encodes CDR1 GTSNPN and CDR2 SVGIG (reference sequence). In nucleotides, the CDR3 is TGTGCCTGGGGTCCTGGGGGAGGCACCTACGAGCAGTACTTC. Translated: CAWGPGGGTYEQYF.

For the CDR3, the DNA is TGTGCCAGCAGTTACCTACTAGCGGGAGGGCCGGATGAGCAGTTCTTC. This translates into CASSYLLAGGPDEQFF. The chain joins TRBV2 to TRBJ2-1; TRBD2 matches at 13 bases. J lost 8 bases, V lost 5 bases, and 9 bases had no gene match. CDR3 length equals 16 residues. Per the germline V gene, CDR1 is SNHLY and CDR2 is FYNNEI.

The rearrangement uses TRBV7-8 and TRBJ1-6; 9 bases map to TRBD1. The CDR3 loop spans 15 amino acids. The V segment lost 3 bases and the J segment 5 bases; nucleotides outside the gene matches: 2. In germline, CDR1 is SGHVS, CDR2 FQNEAQ. CDR3 protein: CASSLRQGDNSPLHF. In DNA form, the CDR3 reads TGTGCCAGCAGCTTGAGACAGGGGGATAATTCACCCCTCCACTTT.

This sequence joins TRBV6-1 and TRBJ1-6; TRBD1 matches at 7 bases. Germline V gene sequence: CDR1 MNHNS, CDR2 SASEGT. This CDR3 is 15 amino acids long. V lost 6 bases to trimming and J lost 0 bases; unmatched junction nucleotides: 2. The chain's CDR3 is CASRTGSSYNSPLHF. The CDR3 nucleotides are TGTGCCAGCAGGACAGGGAGCTCCTATAATTCACCCCTCCACTTT.

V is TRBV2 and J is TRBJ2-3, with D possibly being TRBD2 (5 bases). Trimming left V 6 bases short and J 0 bases short, with 16 bases between. Germline V gives CDR1 SNHLY, CDR2 FYNNEI. There are 16 residues in the CDR3. CDR3 region: CASRENLALSTDTQYF. CDR3 coding DNA: TGTGCCAGCAGAGAAAACCTAGCCTTAAGCACAGATACGCAGTATTTT.

The chain is built from TRBV7-6 and TRBJ2-3, with 9 positions matching TRBD2. From germline, CDR1 is SGHVS and CDR2 FNYEAQ. The CDR3 spans 16 residues. Trimming at V came to 0 bases and at J to 4 bases, leaving 5 bases not matched to a gene. In DNA, the CDR3 is TGTGCCAGCAGCTTAGCCGGGACTAGCTACTCAGATACGCAGTATTTT. This translates into CASSLAGTSYSDTQYF.

This clonotype was counted between two and nine times. The chain is built from TRBV20-1 and TRBJ2-2, with 7 bases lining up with TRBD1. The CDR3 extends over 14 amino acids. Germline CDR1 is DFQATT and CDR2 is SNEGSKA (reference sequence). Trimming at V came to 5 bases and at J to 0 bases, leaving 3 bases not matched to a gene. The CDR3 coding sequence is TGCAGTGCTCCCGGGACAGCGAACACCGGGGAGCTGTTTTTT. Translated, it gives CSAPGTANTGELFF.

The chain carries TRBV7-9 and TRBJ2-1; D uncertain. From germline, CDR1 is SEHNR and CDR2 FQNEAQ (reference sequence). This CDR3 has 13 amino acids. Trimming took 7 bases from V and 2 from J, leaving 9 bases between them. As DNA, the CDR3 is TGTGCCAGCAACTCCCGGCCCTACAATGAGCAGTTCTTC. Translation: CASNSRPYNEQFF.

The table lists this clonotype with a few counts. The chain links TRBV6-1 to TRBJ1-2, with TRBD1 as a possible D gene (5 bases). This CDR3 comprises 14 residues. Trimming removed 0 bases at V and 7 bases at J, with 12 bases between. Germline V lookup: CDR1 MNHNS, CDR2 SASEGT. Written as DNA, the CDR3 is TGTGCCAGCAGTGAAGCGGAAGGTACAGGTGGCTACACCTTC. Translation: CASSEAEGTGGYTF.

There are a few counts of this clonotype. The chain is built from TRBV6-1 and TRBJ2-3; D might be TRBD2 (6 bases). With 8 bases removed from V and 0 bases from J, the gap between germline ends came to 12 bases. This CDR3 spans 14 amino acids. Per the germline V gene, CDR1 is MNHNS and CDR2 is SASEGT. In DNA form, the CDR3 reads TGTGCCAGCGTATGGGACTCTAGCACAGATACGCAGTATTTT. Translated: CASVWDSSTDTQYF.

CDR3 bases: TGTGCCAGCAGCTTAGCGGGAACAGGGGTTTGGGCAGATACGCAGTATTTT. It encodes CASSLAGTGVWADTQYF. The rearrangement links TRBV7-2 to TRBJ2-3, with 7 bases matching TRBD1. Unmatched junction bases numbered 10, after V lost 0 bases and J lost 4 bases. Per germline, CDR1 SGHTA and CDR2 FQGNSA. The length of the CDR3 is 17 residues. Variable domain in full (rest from reference TRBV7-2 and TRBJ2-3): GAGVSQSPSNKVTEKGKDVELRCDPISGHTALYWYRQSLGQGLEFLIYFQGNSAPDKSGLPSDRFSAERTGGSVSTLTIQRTQQEDSAVYLCASSLAGTGVWADTQYFGPGTRLTVL.

The V and J genes are TRBV20-1 and TRBJ1-4, with a possible D match to TRBD1 (5 bases). The V gene's germline CDR1 is DFQATT and CDR2 SNEGSKA (reference sequence). The CDR3 totals 14 residues. Trimming removed 3 bases at V and 7 bases at J, with 15 bases between. CDR3 loop: CSARGGGVGEKLFF. CDR3 bases: TGCAGTGCTAGGGGTGGGGGGGTGGGTGAAAAACTGTTTTTT.

The V gene is TRBV6-5, the J gene TRBJ2-1; a weak D match, TRBD2 (6 bases). This CDR3 is built from 11 residues. Trimming took off 2 bases at V and 13 bases at J, with 9 bases between the two ends. Per the germline V gene, CDR1 is MNHEY and CDR2 is SVGAGI. CDR3 in amino acids: CASSYAGLQFF. In DNA, the CDR3 is TGTGCCAGCAGTTACGCGGGGCTTCAGTTCTTC.

This chain connects TRBV7-8 to TRBJ2-3; TRBD2 might be the D (6 bases). The V end lost 4 bases, the J end lost 5 bases, and 13 bases lay between the germline ends. The V gene's germline CDR1 is SGHVS and CDR2 FQNEAQ. The CDR3 is 14 amino acids. CDR3 DNA: TGTGCCAGCAGCTATCGGCAGGAGGGAGATACGCAGTATTTT. This translates into CASSYRQEGDTQYF.